This T cell receptor (beta chain) was sequenced in a study of cytomegalovirus exposure and HLA in healthy donors. Method: immunoSEQ multiplex PCR; TCRdb's copy keeps in-frame clones and lacks some. Of roughly 70,000 clones listed, approximately 96% were seen once; the top ten hold over 3%. The length of the CDR3 is 15 residues. CDR1 MRHNA and CDR2 SNTAGT come from the germline V gene. V lost 2 bases and J lost 5, with 12 bases in between. The sequence derives from a man aged 18-30 years in good health and CMV-seronegative. The sequenced sample was PBMCs. The chain employs TRBV6-4 and TRBJ2-2, with D tentatively TRBD2 (5 bases). This CDR3 is CASSDGLPGTGELFF. CDR3 sequence (DNA): TGTGCCAGCAGTGACGGGCTCCCGGGGACCGGGGAGCTGTTTTTT.